This T cell receptor beta chain derives from a study of T cell responses to AZD1222 COVID-19 vaccine. Findings of the study overall: Repertoires were collected only later (after the peak T cell response had occurred). Baseline seropositivity occurred in only a handful of AZD1222 recipients.

To note about this clone: Antigen unknown.

TCRdb's copy holds only in-frame clones and misses some; the assay was immunoSEQ multiplex PCR. This table has about 120,000 clones, about 85% appearing once. The TCR was taken from an adult in good health. Material: peripheral blood, obtained on day 0 of AZD1222 vaccination.

CDR3 nucleotide sequence: TGTGCCAGCAGCCGCCCGGACAGGGGGCTGGAGCAGCCCCAGCATTTT. This translates into CASSRPDRGLEQPQHF. The gene calls are TRBV27 and TRBJ1-5; 11 bases map to TRBD1. Trimming removed 6 bases from V and 7 bases from J; junction bases left unmatched: 11. CDR1 and CDR2 (germline): MNHEY, SMNVEV (reference sequence). The CDR3 loop spans 16 amino acids.